This T cell receptor (beta chain) was profiled in a study of T-cell reconstitution after alpha-beta-depleted transplantation in children (TCRdb year 2016). Some background on the complete study: Using TCR repertoire profiling, the study followed T-cell immune reconstitution in a quantitative way in children after TCRalphabeta/CD19-depleted allogeneic hematopoietic cell transplantation.

Receptor amplification or capture employed PCR. Sequencing instrument: Illumina HiSeq 2500. To normalize quantification of the TCRbeta repertoire, the TCR libraries were built with molecular barcoding that relied on unique molecular identifiers. TCRdb reran the public reads through fastp at Q25 and MiXCR, keeping productive beta chains. Each entry is one CDR3 protein sequence, shown with its most common DNA and genes. This sample comprises over 550,000 distinct CDR3 sequences, more than 9% of them detected only once. Of the sample, roughly 4% is held by the ten largest clones. In its sample, this clonotype was seen many times. Its antigen specificity is not known. There are no base qualities to consult, and no much larger clone falls within one base. The specimen was PBMCs from the stem cell graft donor, collected from the stem cell graft. This TCR was recovered from a human donor who donated a stem cell graft to a child with acute myeloid leukemia.

The CDR3 is CASSYISGSVDEQFF. The DNA sequence follows: TGTGCCAGCAGTTATATAAGCGGGAGCGTCGATGAGCAGTTCTTC. The chain employs TRBV6-2 or TRBV6-3 and TRBJ2-1, with TRBD2 matching 8 junction bases. In the germline V gene, CDR1 corresponds to MNHEY and CDR2 to SVGEGT. The V end gives up 3 bases and the J end 8 bases, leaving 9 bases in the junction not matched to a gene. There are 15 amino acids in the CDR3, from cysteine to phenylalanine inclusive. This entry keeps only the CDR3 DNA: 45 bases, framed from base 1.